The TCR beta chain under discussion was sequenced for a study of shared clonotypes between healthy human individuals. Libraries were prepared by immunoSEQ multiplex PCR; TCRdb keeps only in-frame clonotypes and omits some of them. The table includes 1,500,000 or so clones, 98% detected once. Overall study results and limits: Limited genetic and exposure-history diversity came from having few donors. Larger estimated richness was generally recorded for naive subsets relative to memory subsets.

Comments on this clone: Antigen specificity is unknown.

V lost 5 bases to trimming and J lost 6 bases, with 13 bases between them. CDR1 and CDR2 (germline): MNHNS, SASEGT. CDR3 size: 13 residues. This sequence was found in a man younger than 40 in good health. Material for sequencing was naive CD4+ T cells sorted from blood. Regarding subset: CD45RA+ positively selected. V usage is TRBV6-1 and J usage is TRBJ1-1; D ambiguous. DNA for the CDR3: TGTGCCAGCAGTCATGACCCGAGGGCTGAAGCTTTCTTT. Protein sequence: CASSHDPRAEAFF.